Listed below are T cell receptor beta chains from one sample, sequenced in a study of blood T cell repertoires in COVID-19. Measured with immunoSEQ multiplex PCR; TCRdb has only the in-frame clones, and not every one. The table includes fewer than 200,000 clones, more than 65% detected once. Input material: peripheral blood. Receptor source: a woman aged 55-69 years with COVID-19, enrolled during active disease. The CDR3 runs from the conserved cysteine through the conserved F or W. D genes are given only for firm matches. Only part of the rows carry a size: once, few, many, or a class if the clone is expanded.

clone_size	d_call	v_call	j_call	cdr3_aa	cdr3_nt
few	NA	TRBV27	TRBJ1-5	CASSPQGNSNQPQHF	TGTGCCAGCAGTCCTCAGGGAAATAGCAATCAGCCCCAGCATTTT
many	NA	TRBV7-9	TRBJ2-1	CASSLPIRDEQFF	TGTGCCAGCAGCTTACCTATTCGGGATGAGCAGTTCTTC
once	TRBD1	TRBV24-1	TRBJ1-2	CATSDPGQVLGYTF	TGTGCCACCAGTGATCCGGGACAGGTACTTGGCTACACCTTC
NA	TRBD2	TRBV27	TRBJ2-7	CASSKAGVDFF	TGTGCCAGCAGCAAAGCGGGAGTGGACTTCTTC
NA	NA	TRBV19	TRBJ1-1	CASSLDSPLGTEAFF	TGTGCCAGTAGTTTGGACAGCCCCCTGGGCACTGAAGCTTTCTTT
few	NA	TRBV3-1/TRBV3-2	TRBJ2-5	CASSQWLQRETQYF	TGTGCCAGCAGCCAATGGTTACAGCGGGAGACCCAGTACTTC
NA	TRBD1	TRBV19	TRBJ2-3	CATSLQGDETDTQYF	TGTGCCACCTCACTCCAGGGGGACGAGACAGATACGCAGTATTTT
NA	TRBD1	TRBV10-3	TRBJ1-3	CAIRTQGISGNTIYF	TGTGCCATCAGAACACAGGGGATCTCTGGAAACACCATATATTTT
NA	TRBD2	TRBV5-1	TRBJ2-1	CASRFRTSDSYNEQFF	TGCGCCAGCAGATTTAGGACTAGCGACTCCTACAATGAGCAGTTCTTC
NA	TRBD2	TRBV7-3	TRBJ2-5	CASSLGLAAVETQYF	TGTGCCAGCAGCTTAGGACTAGCGGCGGTGGAGACCCAGTACTTC
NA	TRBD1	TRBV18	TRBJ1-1	CASSPPVRTGGSSFF	TGTGCCAGCTCACCCCCTGTAAGGACAGGGGGTTCGTCTTTCTTT
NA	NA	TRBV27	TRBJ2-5	CASSLSAPTVQETQYF	TGTGCCAGCAGTTTATCGGCCCCGACAGTCCAAGAGACCCAGTACTTC
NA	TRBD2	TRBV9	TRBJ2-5	CASSVGTSGTETQYF	TGTGCCAGCAGCGTAGGGACTAGCGGGACTGAGACCCAGTACTTC
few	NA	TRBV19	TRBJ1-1	CASSTGHADRGANTEAFF	TGTGCCAGTAGTACCGGACACGCTGATAGGGGTGCGAACACTGAAGCTTTCTTT
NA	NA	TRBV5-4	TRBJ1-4	CASGAPGATNEKLFF	TGTGCCAGCGGGGCCCCGGGCGCAACTAATGAAAAACTGTTTTTT
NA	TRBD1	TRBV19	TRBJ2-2	CASSPWGQGGNTGELFF	TGTGCCAGTAGTCCATGGGGACAGGGAGGAAACACCGGGGAGCTGTTTTTT
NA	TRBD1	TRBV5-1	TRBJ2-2	CASSNGQGNTGELFF	TGCGCCAGCAGCAACGGACAGGGGAACACCGGGGAGCTGTTTTTT
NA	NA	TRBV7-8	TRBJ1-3	CASSSRNPTGYGNTIYF	TGTGCCAGCAGCTCTCGTAATCCAACAGGGTATGGAAACACCATATATTTT
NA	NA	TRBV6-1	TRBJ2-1	CASSERVKYNEQFF	TGTGCCAGCAGTGAACGGGTAAAGTACAATGAGCAGTTCTTC
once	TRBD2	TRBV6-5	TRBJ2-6	CASSSPGRAGANVLTF	TGTGCCAGCAGTTCCCCGGGGAGGGCTGGGGCCAACGTCCTGACTTTC
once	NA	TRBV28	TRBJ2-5	CASRKPHREETQYF	TGTGCCAGCAGAAAGCCTCACAGGGAAGAGACCCAGTACTTC
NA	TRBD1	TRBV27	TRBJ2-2	CASSTRTGFSGELFF	TGTGCCAGCAGTACCCGGACAGGGTTCTCCGGGGAGCTGTTTTTT
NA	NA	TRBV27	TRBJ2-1	CASSSREWSYNEQFF	TGTGCCAGCAGTTCAAGGGAGTGGTCCTACAATGAGCAGTTCTTC
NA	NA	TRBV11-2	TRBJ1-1	CASQSSNTEAFF	TGTGCCAGCCAGTCTTCGAACACTGAAGCTTTCTTT
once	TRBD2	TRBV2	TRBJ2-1	CASRDLGLAGGVHEQFF	TGTGCCAGCAGGGACCTGGGACTAGCGGGAGGGGTCCATGAGCAGTTCTTC
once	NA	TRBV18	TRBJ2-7	CASSPRSSIKREQYF	TGTGCCAGCTCACCGAGATCGAGTATAAAGCGCGAGCAGTACTTC
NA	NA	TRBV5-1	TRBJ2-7	CASSLALGAISTYEQYF	TGCGCCAGCAGCTTGGCCTTGGGCGCTATCTCTACCTACGAGCAGTACTTC
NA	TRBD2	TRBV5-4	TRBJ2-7	CASSLGQSGSREQYF	TGTGCCAGCAGCTTGGGTCAGAGCGGGAGTCGCGAGCAGTACTTC
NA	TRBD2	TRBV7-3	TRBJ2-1	CASSSILAGPQFF	TGTGCCAGCAGTAGTATTTTAGCGGGACCGCAGTTCTTC
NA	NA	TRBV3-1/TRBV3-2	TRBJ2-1	CASSQDKGPISPGQFF	TGTGCCAGCAGCCAAGATAAGGGGCCCATATCACCTGGGCAGTTCTTC
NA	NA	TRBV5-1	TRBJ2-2	CASSKETGSANTGELFF	TGCGCCAGCAGCAAAGAGACAGGAAGCGCGAACACCGGGGAGCTGTTTTTT
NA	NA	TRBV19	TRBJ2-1	CASSIGRNNEQFF	TGTGCCAGTAGTATAGGGAGAAACAATGAGCAGTTCTTC
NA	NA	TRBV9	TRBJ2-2	CASSVGAQNTGELFF	TGTGCCAGCAGCGTAGGAGCTCAGAACACCGGGGAGCTGTTTTTT
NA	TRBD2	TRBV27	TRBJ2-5	CASSFRGGAWETQYF	TGTGCCAGCAGTTTTCGCGGGGGGGCTTGGGAGACCCAGTACTTC
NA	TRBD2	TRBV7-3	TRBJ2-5	CASSVSGEGFQYF	TGTGCCAGCAGTGTTAGCGGGGAGGGGTTCCAGTACTTC
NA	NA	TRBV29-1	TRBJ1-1	CSVREGAEAFF	TGCAGCGTCCGGGAGGGCGCTGAAGCTTTCTTT
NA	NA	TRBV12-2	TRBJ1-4	CASRLGGQDRSPFNEKLFF	TGTGCAAGTCGCTTAGGGGGACAGGATAGGTCTCCCTTTAATGAAAAACTGTTTTTT
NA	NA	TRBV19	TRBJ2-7	CASSIEGQGVVEQYF	TGTGCCAGTAGTATAGAGGGACAAGGAGTGGTCGAGCAGTACTTC
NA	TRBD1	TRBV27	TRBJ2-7	CASSLTGGLGEQYF	TGTGCCAGCAGCCTGACAGGGGGCCTGGGAGAGCAGTACTTC
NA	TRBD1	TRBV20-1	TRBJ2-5	CSASKQGRPVGETQYF	TGCAGTGCTAGTAAACAGGGGCGTCCTGTTGGAGAGACCCAGTACTTC
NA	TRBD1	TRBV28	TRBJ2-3	CASSSPGQGHTDTQYF	TGTGCCAGCAGTTCACCGGGACAGGGCCACACAGATACGCAGTATTTT
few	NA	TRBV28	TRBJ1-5	CASQDSPNQPQHF	TGTGCCAGCCAGGACAGCCCCAATCAGCCCCAGCATTTT
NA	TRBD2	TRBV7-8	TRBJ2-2	CASSRTSGGANTGELFF	TGTGCCAGCAGCCGGACTAGCGGGGGGGCAAACACCGGGGAGCTGTTTTTT
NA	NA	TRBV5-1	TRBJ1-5	CASSLEGGFNQPQHF	TGCGCCAGCAGCTTGGAGGGGGGGTTCAATCAGCCCCAGCATTTT
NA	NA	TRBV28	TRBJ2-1	CASSLWEGEQFF	TGTGCCAGCAGTTTATGGGAGGGTGAGCAGTTCTTC
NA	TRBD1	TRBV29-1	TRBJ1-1	CSVTGESGNTEAFF	TGCAGCGTAACAGGGGAGTCGGGCAACACTGAAGCTTTCTTT
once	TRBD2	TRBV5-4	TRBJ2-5	CASSRAGTSGGLGETQYF	TGTGCCAGCAGCAGGGCGGGGACTAGCGGGGGTTTGGGAGAGACCCAGTACTTC
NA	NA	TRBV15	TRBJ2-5	CATSRDIRASMETQYF	TGTGCCACCAGCAGAGATATTAGGGCTAGCATGGAGACCCAGTACTTC
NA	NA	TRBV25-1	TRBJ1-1	CASSDRGKFSTEAFF	TGTGCCAGCAGTGACAGGGGTAAGTTTAGCACTGAAGCTTTCTTT
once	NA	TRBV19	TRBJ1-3	CASSVGRTGGNTIYF	TGTGCCAGTAGTGTGGGCAGAACGGGAGGAAACACCATATATTTT
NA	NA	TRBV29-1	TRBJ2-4	CSANGEGGPKNIQYF	TGCAGCGCTAACGGGGAGGGGGGTCCGAAAAACATTCAGTACTTC
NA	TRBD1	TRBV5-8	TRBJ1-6	CASSLPPGTGWGRENSPLHF	TGTGCCAGCAGCCTCCCACCCGGGACAGGGTGGGGTAGGGAAAATTCACCCCTCCACTTT
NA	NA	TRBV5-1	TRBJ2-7	CASSRALGPYEQYF	TGCGCCAGCAGCCGGGCCTTGGGGCCTTACGAGCAGTACTTC
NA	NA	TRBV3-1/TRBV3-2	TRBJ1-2	CASSQDPQSYDGYTF	TGTGCCAGCAGCCAAGATCCCCAGTCTTATGATGGCTACACCTTC
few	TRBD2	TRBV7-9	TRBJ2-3	CASSSGGSGGTQYF	TGTGCCAGCAGCTCGGGGGGTAGCGGAGGTACGCAGTATTTT